This TCR beta chain was observed in a study of identical twins. Study-wide results and limits: Interpretation of the results relied on cross-sectional statistical analysis and not on following the same donors. For monozygotic twins, models underestimated out-of-frame TCR alpha sharing.

Germline values: CDR1 ENHRY, CDR2 SYGVKD. This CDR3 has 14 amino acids. J gave up 6 bases and V 8 bases, and 9 bases lay outside the gene matches. TCRdb used MiXCR to reprocess the 5' RACE reads, holding one entry per CDR3 protein. The table includes 750,000 to 950,000 distinct CDR3 sequences, around an eighth detected once. This clonotype was recorded at least ten times. Its target is unknown. The sample was also linked to a second study, of yellow fever vaccine responses in identical twins.

The chain carries TRBV10-3 and TRBJ2-1; TRBD1 matches at 8 bases. The sequenced sample was PBMCs. This sequence originates from a woman between 18 and 29 years old in good health. In nucleotides, the CDR3 is TGTGCCATCGACAGGGGATCAGGGTTCAATGAGCAGTTCTTC. Protein sequence: CAIDRGSGFNEQFF.